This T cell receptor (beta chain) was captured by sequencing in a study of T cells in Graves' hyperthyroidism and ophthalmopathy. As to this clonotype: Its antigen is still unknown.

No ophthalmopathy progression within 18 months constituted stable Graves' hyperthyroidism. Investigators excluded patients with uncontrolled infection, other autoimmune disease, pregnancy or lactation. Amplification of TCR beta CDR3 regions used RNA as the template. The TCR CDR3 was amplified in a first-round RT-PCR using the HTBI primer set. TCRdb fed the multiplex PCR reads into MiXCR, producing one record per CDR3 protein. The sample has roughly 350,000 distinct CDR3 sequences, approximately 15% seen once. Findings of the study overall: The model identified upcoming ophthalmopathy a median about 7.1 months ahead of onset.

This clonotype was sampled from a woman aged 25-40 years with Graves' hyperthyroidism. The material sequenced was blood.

CDR3 nucleotides: TGCAGTGCTAGTGTCCTACTCGGGACCCAGTACTTC. Residues: CSASVLLGTQYF. The V and J genes are TRBV20-1 and TRBJ2-5, with D uncertain. Per the germline V gene, CDR1 is DFQATT and CDR2 is SNEGSKA (reference sequence). This CDR3 spans 12 amino acids. Trimming removed 3 bases from V and 7 bases from J, with 12 bases in between.